This T cell receptor (beta chain) was captured in a study of PD-1 blockade in classical Hodgkin lymphoma. Study-level findings and limits: At baseline, newly diagnosed patients reportedly showed less TCR diversity than healthy donors.

Profiled with immunoSEQ multiplex PCR; TCRdb holds only in-frame clones, not every one. This table has roughly 70,000 clones, about 93% appearing once. The ends lost 2 bases at V and 0 bases at J; junction bases unmatched: 6. This CDR3 has 17 amino acids. Germline CDR1 SGHTA, CDR2 FQGNSA. Time point indicated: newly diagnosed, previously untreated cHL patient sample. PBMCs from untreated, newly diagnosed classical Hodgkin lymphoma were comparison samples. Notes on this clone: Its specificity is not known.

The rearrangement links TRBV7-2 to TRBJ2-3; 9 bases map to TRBD2. This sequence was found in a human donor with classical Hodgkin lymphoma. The sequencing sample was made of peripheral blood mononuclear cells (PBMCs). CDR3 region: CASSLRLAGTSTDTQYF. The CDR3 coding sequence is TGTGCCAGCAGCTTAAGGCTAGCGGGAACTAGCACAGATACGCAGTATTTT. The full variable domain, completed using reference TRBV7-2 and TRBJ2-3, is GAGVSQSPSNKVTEKGKDVELRCDPISGHTALYWYRQSLGQGLEFLIYFQGNSAPDKSGLPSDRFSAERTGGSVSTLTIQRTQQEDSAVYLCASSLRLAGTSTDTQYFGPGTRLTVL.